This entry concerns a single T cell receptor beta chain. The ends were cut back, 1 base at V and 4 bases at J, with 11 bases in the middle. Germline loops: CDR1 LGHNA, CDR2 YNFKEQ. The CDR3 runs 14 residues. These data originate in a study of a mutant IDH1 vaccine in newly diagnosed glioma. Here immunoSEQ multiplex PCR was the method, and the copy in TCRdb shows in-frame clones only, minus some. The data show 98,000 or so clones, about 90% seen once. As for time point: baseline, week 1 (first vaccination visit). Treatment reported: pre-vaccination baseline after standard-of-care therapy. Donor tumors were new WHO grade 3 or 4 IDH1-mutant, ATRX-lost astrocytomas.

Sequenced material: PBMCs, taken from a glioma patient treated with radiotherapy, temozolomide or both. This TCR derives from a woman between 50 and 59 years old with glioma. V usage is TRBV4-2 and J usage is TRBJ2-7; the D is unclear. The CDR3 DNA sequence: TGTGCCAGCAGCCAAGGCCTAGTTCCGTACGAGCAGTACTTC. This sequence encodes CASSQGLVPYEQYF.